Following are 10 T cell receptor beta chains from one sample sequenced in a study of OX40 agonist ivuxolimab in advanced cancers. The repertoire was sequenced with immunoSEQ multiplex PCR; TCRdb's copy has only in-frame clones and lacks some. The data hold about 27,000 clones, with 76% observed a single time. The sequencing here drew on CD4+ or CD8+ T cells sorted from blood, taken in a trial of the OX40 agonist ivuxolimab. The receptor source for this set is an adult with an advanced solid tumor such as melanoma, head and neck, liver or kidney cancer.

The rearrangement links TRBV20-1 to TRBJ1-5; D remains unclear. Trimming took 3 bases from V and 7 from J, leaving 4 bases between them. This CDR3 has 10 residues. Germline V gene data show CDR1 as DFQATT and CDR2 as SNEGSKA (reference sequence). The DNA for the CDR3 is TGCAGTGCTAGGGAGCAGCCCCAGCATTTT. As protein: CSAREQPQHF.

V gene TRBV11-2 combines with J gene TRBJ1-2; TRBD1 matches at 7 bases. After removal of 5 bases from V and 8 bases from J, the junction contained 11 bases not matched to a gene. This CDR3 has 14 residues. The germline CDR1 and CDR2 sequences are SGHAT and FQNNGV. The CDR3 DNA reads as TGTGCCAGCAGCCAATACACAGGGGCGGAAGGCTACACCTTC. Translation gives CASSQYTGAEGYTF.

The chain recombines TRBV10-1 with TRBJ2-1, with a weak D call TRBD2 (7 bases). V lost 0 bases and J lost 4, with 10 bases in between. The CDR3 runs 15 residues. Germline values: CDR1 WNHNN, CDR2 SYGVQD (reference sequence). This CDR3 reads CASSESGGGYNEQFF. For the CDR3, the DNA is TGCGCCAGCAGTGAGTCAGGGGGGGGATACAATGAGCAGTTCTTC.

The rearrangement joins TRBV5-1 to TRBJ2-1; D remains unclear. The V end was cut by 0 bases, the J end by 2 bases, with 9 bases between. Looked up from germline, CDR1 is SGHRS and CDR2 is YFSETQ. This CDR3 region has 15 residues. CDR3 loop: CASSLAARTYNEQFF. Here the CDR3 DNA reads TGCGCCAGCAGCTTGGCGGCGAGGACCTACAATGAGCAGTTCTTC.

The V and J genes are TRBV30 and TRBJ2-5; TRBD1 might be the D (6 bases). The CDR3 loop spans 13 amino acids. Trimming pared 0 bases from V and 7 bases from J, leaving 12 bases between. Germline V gene data show CDR1 as GTSNPN and CDR2 as SVGIG (reference sequence). The CDR3: CAWSVRLGGTQYF. The CDR3 nucleotides read TGTGCCTGGAGTGTAAGATTAGGGGGGACCCAGTACTTC.

This clone was recorded a few times. The chain has TRBV7-2 and TRBJ1-3; 9 bases agree with TRBD1. Germline V gene data show CDR1 as SGHTA and CDR2 as FQGNSA. The J segment lost 3 bases and the V segment lost 5 bases, leaving 8 bases of the junction unmatched. The CDR3 totals 16 residues. The CDR3, as DNA: TGTGCCAGCAGCCACCGGGACAGGGCAGGTGGAAACACCATATATTTT. This encodes CASSHRDRAGGNTIYF.

This chain joins TRBV13 and TRBJ2-7; 8 bases agree with TRBD2. Germline CDR1 reads PRHDT; CDR2 reads FYEKMQ (reference sequence). The CDR3 is made up of 15 amino acids. V shed 3 bases, J shed 6 bases, and the junction held 10 bases outside the gene matches. CDR3 bases: TGTGCCAGCAGCTTCCCGGGGGGGCGGTTGAGCGAGCAGTACTTC. The encoded protein is CASSFPGGRLSEQYF.

The chain recombines TRBV7-2 with TRBJ2-3; possibly TRBD2 for D (6 bases). The CDR3 runs 14 residues. Trimming took 5 bases from V and 1 from J, leaving 10 bases between them. Germline V gene lookup returns CDR1 SGHTA and CDR2 FQGNSA. DNA of the CDR3: TGTGCCAGCAGCCGCGCTAGCGGCACAGATACGCAGTATTTT. It specifies CASSRASGTDTQYF.

This clone was seen a handful of times. The J gene is TRBJ2-1, the V gene TRBV11-2, with D tentatively TRBD2 (6 bases). Germline CDR1 and CDR2: SGHAT and FQNNGV. V was pared by 10 bases and J by 2 bases, with 9 bases between. The CDR3 covers 12 residues. The CDR3 region is CATGLTYNEQFF. The DNA for the CDR3 is TGTGCCACCGGACTAACCTACAATGAGCAGTTCTTC.

The chain joins TRBV7-2 to TRBJ1-1; no reliable D call. This CDR3 contains 12 residues. V was clipped by 11 bases and J by 0 bases, with 10 bases between them. The germline CDR1 and CDR2 sequences are SGHTA and FQGNSA. The CDR3 DNA reads TGTGCCGGCCGTATTTTGAACACTGAAGCTTTCTTT. It is translated as CAGRILNTEAFF.